This is a list of T cell receptor beta chains from one sample in a study of cytomegalovirus exposure and HLA in healthy donors. The table came from immunoSEQ multiplex PCR; TCRdb's copy has only in-frame clones and leaves some out. Counted here are 90,000 to 110,000 clones, around 75% occurring once; the ten biggest clones make up roughly 2.1%. Source material: PBMCs. Receptor source: a young man in good health and CMV-seronegative. Each CDR3 is given without its conserved first and last residue. Where a row states a size, it is once, few, many or the class of an expanded clone; other rows omit it.

>-|TRBV5-1|TRBJ2-1
ASRIGSVAGYNEQF
>-|TRBV11-2|TRBJ2-5
ASSRGQGEETQY
>-|TRBV29-1|TRBJ1-1
SVPDRGLNTEAF
>-|TRBV6-1|TRBJ1-1
ASSEPGQSNTEAF
>-|TRBV19|TRBJ1-1
ASSPTPNTEAF
>-|TRBV29-1|TRBJ2-7
SVEESPRSEQY
>-|TRBV6-1|TRBJ1-3
ASSEPGRWDRSYSGNTIY
>-|TRBV6-5|TRBJ2-2
ASSYSVASGTGELF
>few|TRBV5-6|TRBJ1-2
ASSSLYGYT
>-|TRBV7-7|TRBJ2-5
ASSWGLALQETQY
>-|TRBV29-1|TRBJ2-5
SAESGLAIETQY
>few|TRBV7-5|TRBJ1-2
VRSLIDPRTAHGYT
>-|TRBV30|TRBJ2-7
AFAGGAVSYEQY
>few|TRBV6-5|TRBJ2-2
ASKDRGMAGELF
>-|TRBV5-1|TRBJ1-2
ASSPDRVEYGYT
>-|TRBV29-1|TRBJ1-2
SVGPGDYGYT
>few|TRBV19|TRBJ2-1
ATLHRQGLFNEQF
>-|TRBV4-1|TRBJ1-1
ASFGQNTEAF
>-|TRBV29-1|TRBJ1-1
SVGTGKFEAF
>-|TRBV7-7|TRBJ2-7
ASSFNEFYEQY
>-|TRBV28|TRBJ1-5
ASSPSPGLPQH
>once|TRBV5-1|TRBJ2-7
ASSSRERYEQY
>few|TRBV28|TRBJ2-1
ASSLFGTSGTNEQF
>-|TRBV13|TRBJ1-5
ASSEGSQPQH
>-|TRBV7-9|TRBJ1-4
SSSRTGDEKLF
>-|TRBV7-8|TRBJ1-5
ASSLYGGNQPQH
>-|TRBV6-1|TRBJ2-1
ASGEDRYNEQF
>-|TRBV7-9|TRBJ1-1
ASSLGGTRNTEAF
>-|TRBV27|TRBJ2-1
ASSPQSAGGRNEQF
>-|TRBV5-6|TRBJ2-1
ASSLGRNAYNEQF
>few|TRBV6-6|TRBJ1-5
ASSLDREQPQH
>-|TRBV5-1|TRBJ1-4
ASRDTGTGDEKLF
>-|TRBV30|TRBJ2-5
ARGGQYQETQY
>-|TRBV20-1|TRBJ1-2
SNTGDRGYT
>-|TRBV10-2|TRBJ1-1
ASSEFGDTEAF
>-|TRBV2|TRBJ2-3
ASSAGDTQY
>few|TRBV13|TRBJ1-4
ASSFRQSREKLF
>-|TRBV4-2|TRBJ2-7
ASSQDLKREVNEQY
>few|TRBV15|TRBJ1-5
ATSRARVDNQPQH
>-|TRBV9|TRBJ2-7
ASSVGWGQTYEQY
>once|TRBV9|TRBJ2-3
ASSLGSPDTQY
>-|TRBV27|TRBJ1-2
ASSLSGPGDGYT
>-|TRBV4-3|TRBJ1-1
ASSQESRGSAEAF
>-|TRBV18|TRBJ2-5
ASSPQKRETQY
>-|TRBV5-6|TRBJ2-5
ASSRERWFQGVVETQY
>-|TRBV4-3|TRBJ2-5
ASSQNRGSGQETQY
>-|TRBV7-2|TRBJ1-2
ASSFGQAYGYT
>-|TRBV9|TRBJ1-1
ASSYTSENTEAF
>-|TRBV19|TRBJ1-2
ASSMWQGDGYT
>-|TRBV2|TRBJ2-5
ASSPDRGREETQY
>-|TRBV4-3|TRBJ2-1
ASSQEGSASQF
>-|TRBV6-5|TRBJ1-6
ASSRAAGHNSPLH
>-|TRBV30|TRBJ2-5
AWSAGTSIIETQY